This TCR beta chain comes out of a study of T cells in women clearing cervical HPV infection. Germline V lookup: CDR1 DFQATT, CDR2 SNEGSKA (reference sequence). This CDR3 contains 14 residues. Clones were read by immunoSEQ multiplex PCR, and TCRdb kept only the in-frame ones, dropping some. The specimen's table records roughly 38,000 clones. With regard to this clone: The observed sequence ends 3 residues before the CDR3 terminus, with the missing tail filled in from the germline J gene.

The source is a woman aged 18 to 69 with a cervical HPV16 infection that either progressed to CIN3+ or cleared (not recorded which). This sequence joins TRBV20-1 and TRBJ2-3; 7 nucleotides line up with TRBD2. Specimen: blood buffy coat. Incomplete CDR3 DNA: TGCAGTGCGATCCCTCTGCGGGAGCAAGAGACG. Translation gives CSAIPLREQET. The full-length CDR3 reads as CSAIPLREQETQYF.